The source of this TCR beta chain is a study of T cells after yellow fever vaccination. This clonotype was observed a few times. Each CDR3 protein is one row after TCRdb ran MiXCR on the 5' RACE reads. The sample has 360,000 or so distinct CDR3 sequences, 11% seen once; the top ten hold roughly 18%. The input for sequencing was PBMCs, taken on the day of the first yellow fever vaccination. The clonotype was recovered from a man aged 18 to 29 who received the YFV17D yellow fever vaccine.

DNA of the CDR3: TGTGCCAGCAGCAAGACAGGGGGCAAAACCGGGGAGCTGTTTTTT. Translation gives CASSKTGGKTGELFF. The chain employs TRBV7-8 and TRBJ2-2; 10 nucleotides line up with TRBD1. Germline assignment: CDR1 SGHVS and CDR2 FQNEAQ. The V gene end was trimmed by 5 bases and the J gene end by 5 bases; junction bases not matched to a gene: 5. This CDR3 is 15 amino acids long.